This T cell receptor beta chain was identified in a study of blood T cells in healthy people across ages. Study context: The capture of about one barcoded beta molecule per two T cells was achieved by template switching. Study-level points and caveats: Diversity was estimated from one million T cells, and these estimates were considered underestimates. Getting older went along with TCR beta diversity per million T cells dropping roughly linearly.

This clonotype was observed a few times. Its specificity is unknown. Germline CDR1 is LGHNT and CDR2 is FRNRAP. Losses at the gene ends were 4 bases for V and 5 bases for J; bases not matched to a gene: 10. The CDR3 is 16 amino acids. Combining a sample-barcoded 5' primer with a J-beta primer mix, a second PCR ran for roughly 7 to 12 cycles. Each cDNA molecule carried a tag from a template-switch adaptor that contained 12 random nucleotides. Each CDR3 protein is one row after TCRdb ran MiXCR on the 5' RACE reads. The sample yields about 1,500,000 distinct CDR3 sequences, roughly 30% seen once. This chain links TRBV12-5 with TRBJ1-4; 7 nucleotides agree with TRBD1. The sequenced sample was blood. The clonotype was recovered from a woman in her twenties or thirties in good health. The CDR3 protein is CASGSPRQGGNEKLFF. In DNA form, the CDR3 reads TGTGCTAGTGGTTCACCTCGACAGGGAGGAAATGAAAAACTGTTTTTT.